The rows below give T cell receptor beta chains drawn from one sample of a study of blood T cell repertoires in COVID-19. The data were produced by immunoSEQ multiplex PCR, yet TCRdb's version contains in-frame clones alone and is incomplete. Of approximately 25,000 clones in the sample, roughly 90% were seen once. The sample taken for sequencing was peripheral blood. These receptors were obtained from a human donor with active COVID-19. The donor label of this sample is uncertain. CDR3s include the opening cysteine and the closing phenylalanine or tryptophan. The order of the fields is CDR3 length, clone size, V gene, D gene, J gene, CDR3 protein, CDR3 DNA. The D gene is left open where the match is weak. Part of the rows lack a size; the others show once, few, many or a class for expanded clones.

>15|once|TRBV7-3|NA|TRBJ2-7
CATTEEGGGACEQYF
TGTGCCACCACCGAGGAGGGTGGGGGGGCTTGCGAGCAGTACTTC
>15|NA|TRBV4-3|TRBD2|TRBJ2-2
CASRPLAGGPGELFF
TGCGCCAGCAGACCGCTAGCGGGAGGCCCCGGGGAGCTGTTTTTT
>14|NA|TRBV30|NA|TRBJ1-2
CAWTAGPAFDGYTF
TGTGCCTGGACGGCGGGTCCCGCCTTTGATGGCTACACCTTC
>16|NA|TRBV3-1/TRBV3-2|NA|TRBJ2-7
CASSVSTGGSSYEQYF
TGTGCCAGCAGCGTTTCGACTGGGGGGTCCTCCTACGAGCAGTACTTC
>16|NA|TRBV7-9|NA|TRBJ2-5
CASSPLTLIGYETQYF
TGTGCCAGCAGCCCCCTCACATTAATCGGGTATGAGACCCAGTACTTC
>15|NA|TRBV6-5|NA|TRBJ1-3
CASSKTFSSGNTIYF
TGTGCCAGCAGCAAGACTTTCAGCTCTGGAAACACCATATATTTT
>16|NA|TRBV7-2|NA|TRBJ2-3
CASSLEVVLAPDTQYF
TGTGCCAGCAGCTTAGAGGTGGTGCTAGCGCCAGATACGCAGTATTTT
>15|NA|TRBV9|TRBD1|TRBJ2-5
CASSKPPSGGETQYF
TGTGCCAGCAGCAAACCACCCTCAGGGGGAGAGACCCAGTACTTC
>19|NA|TRBV4-1|TRBD2|TRBJ2-3
CASSQGGASGGVFTDTQYF
TGCGCCAGCAGCCAAGGGGGGGCTAGCGGGGGTGTTTTCACAGATACGCAGTATTTT
>14|once|TRBV5-1|NA|TRBJ2-5
CASSPGTPQETQYF
TGCGCCAGCAGCCCTGGGACTCCCCAAGAGACCCAGTACTTC
>14|NA|TRBV7-2|TRBD1|TRBJ1-1
CASSSKGQGTEAFF
TGTGCCAGCAGCTCAAAGGGACAGGGCACTGAAGCTTTCTTT
>16|NA|TRBV6-2/TRBV6-3|NA|TRBJ2-2
CASSYSVGSNTGELFF
TGTGCCAGCAGTTACTCGGTAGGGAGCAACACCGGGGAGCTGTTTTTT
>14|NA|TRBV2|TRBD1|TRBJ2-7
CASSATDRGLFQYF
TGTGCCAGCAGTGCTACTGACAGGGGGCTGTTTCAGTACTTC